This passage covers 12 T cell receptor beta chains from one sample sequenced in a study of T-cell memory formation after mild COVID-19. TCRdb itself ran the 5' RACE reads through MiXCR, one entry per CDR3 protein. The sample lists under 450,000 distinct CDR3 sequences, roughly an eighth occurring once. Sequenced input: PBMCs or a T cell subset sorted from them (not recorded which). The receptor source for this set is a man younger than 35 who had mild COVID-19 (a few samples of this study predate the infection). Cell type and time point are not known.

This clonotype appeared a few times. V and J are TRBV7-2 and TRBJ1-5; D is possibly TRBD1 (6 bases). With 1 base removed from V and 6 bases from J, the gap between germline ends came to 16 bases. This CDR3 comprises 16 residues. Germline values: CDR1 SGHTA, CDR2 FQGNSA. The CDR3 spells CASSLVAGAPGQPQHF. The CDR3 region has the DNA TGTGCCAGCAGCTTAGTTGCGGGGGCGCCGGGTCAGCCCCAGCATTTT. The full variable domain, rest sourced from reference TRBV7-2 and TRBJ1-5, is GAGVSQSPSNKVTEKGKDVELRCDPISGHTALYWYRQSLGQGLEFLIYFQGNSAPDKSGLPSDRFSAERTGGSVSTLTIQRTQQEDSAVYLCASSLVAGAPGQPQHFGDGTRLSIL.

The chain joins TRBV27 to TRBJ1-5, with no clear D. Deletions cut 2 bases from V and 3 bases from J, with 5 bases between. Germline CDR1 reads MNHEY; CDR2 reads SMNVEV (reference sequence). This CDR3 spans 13 amino acids. CDR3 residues: CASSLSINQPQHF. The CDR3 region has the DNA TGTGCCAGCAGTTTAAGTATCAATCAGCCCCAGCATTTT.

This clonotype was seen ten or more times. The chain carries TRBV5-1 and TRBJ2-5, with 8 nucleotides matching TRBD2. The CDR3 extends over 15 amino acids. Germline CDR1 SGHRS, CDR2 YFSETQ. Losses at the gene ends were 2 bases for V and 3 bases for J; bases not matched to a gene: 6. The CDR3 DNA reads as TGCGCCAGCAGCTTATTTTTTAGCGGGGAAGAGACCCAGTACTTC. This codes for CASSLFFSGEETQYF.

The rearrangement joins TRBV5-6 to TRBJ2-3; D is possibly TRBD1 (6 bases). CDR1 and CDR2 (germline): SGHDT, YYEEEE. The CDR3 spans 15 residues. V lost 3 bases and J 3 bases, leaving 14 bases between the germline ends. The CDR3 coding sequence is TGTGCCAGCAGCTCTACAGGGATATGGACAGATACGCAGTATTTT. Its protein product is CASSSTGIWTDTQYF.

V gene TRBV6-5 combines with J gene TRBJ2-7, with 7 bases aligning to TRBD1. CDR3 length equals 15 residues. Germline V CDR1 and CDR2: MNHEY, SVGAGI. J gave up 2 bases and V 5 bases, and 9 bases lay outside the gene matches. The CDR3 protein is CASSPSTGVPYEQYF. The CDR3, as DNA: TGTGCCAGCAGTCCCTCAACAGGGGTCCCCTACGAGCAGTACTTC.

The chain is built from TRBV7-2 and TRBJ1-2; TRBD1 might be the D (5 bases). Trimming removed 3 bases from V and 7 bases from J, with 18 bases in between. Germline-derived CDR1 and CDR2 are SGHTA and FQGNSA. This CDR3 is built from 15 residues. Here the CDR3 DNA reads TGTGCCAGCAGCTTCACCGGGGCTACAGCGGGTGGCTACACCTTC. Translated: CASSFTGATAGGYTF.

The sample holds a few counts of this clonotype. The chain joins TRBV24-1 to TRBJ2-7; D not resolved. CDR3 length equals 15 residues. Per the germline V gene, CDR1 is KGHDR and CDR2 is SFDVKD. With 0 bases removed from V and 3 bases from J, the gap between germline ends came to 11 bases. CDR3 amino acids: CATSDLVVGNYEQYV. CDR3 coding DNA: TGTGCCACCAGTGATTTGGTGGTAGGGAACTACGAGCAGTACGTC.

This chain connects TRBV20-1 to TRBJ2-5, with D uncertain. The CDR3 contains 11 residues. The V and J ends lost 2 bases and 5 bases respectively, with 6 bases between them. Germline V gene data show CDR1 as DFQATT and CDR2 as SNEGSKA (reference sequence). The CDR3 sequence is CSARSLETQYF. The CDR3 DNA follows: TGCAGTGCTAGATCGCTGGAGACCCAGTACTTC.

The CDR3 region has the DNA TGCGCCAGCAGCTCGTCCGTACAGGCCCTGAACACTGAAGCTTTCTTT. It yields the protein CASSSSVQALNTEAFF. The chain uses TRBV5-1 and TRBJ1-1; D possibly corresponds to TRBD1 (5 bases). V lost 3 bases, J lost 0 bases, and 15 bases lay in between. The germline V gene encodes CDR1 SGHRS and CDR2 YFSETQ. CDR3 size: 16 residues.

The chain has TRBV20-1 and TRBJ2-5; no definite D call. The CDR3 spans 13 residues. V was cut by 6 bases and J by 2 bases, with 13 bases left in between. The V gene's germline CDR1 is DFQATT and CDR2 SNEGSKA (reference sequence). The CDR3 DNA sequence: TGCAGTGCGGTACGACCCCTACAAGAGACCCAGTACTTC. Its protein is CSAVRPLQETQYF.

This clonotype was counted many times. The V and J genes are TRBV29-1 and TRBJ2-3; D not resolved. The CDR3 covers 16 residues. Trimming removed 1 base from V and 0 bases from J, with 14 bases in between. Germline V gene lookup returns CDR1 SQVTM and CDR2 ANQGSEA. The CDR3: CSVEVGRGTSTDTQYF. CDR3 DNA: TGCAGCGTTGAAGTCGGACGCGGAACTAGCACAGATACGCAGTATTTT.

The gene calls are TRBV15 and TRBJ2-6; D gene ambiguous. Germline V gives CDR1 LNHNV, CDR2 YYDKDF (reference sequence). The ends were cut back, 3 bases at V and 1 base at J, with 4 bases in the middle. This CDR3 region has 14 residues. Written as DNA, the CDR3 is TGTGCCACCAGCAGCAGATCTGGGGCCAACGTCCTGACTTTC. Amino acid sequence: CATSSRSGANVLTF.